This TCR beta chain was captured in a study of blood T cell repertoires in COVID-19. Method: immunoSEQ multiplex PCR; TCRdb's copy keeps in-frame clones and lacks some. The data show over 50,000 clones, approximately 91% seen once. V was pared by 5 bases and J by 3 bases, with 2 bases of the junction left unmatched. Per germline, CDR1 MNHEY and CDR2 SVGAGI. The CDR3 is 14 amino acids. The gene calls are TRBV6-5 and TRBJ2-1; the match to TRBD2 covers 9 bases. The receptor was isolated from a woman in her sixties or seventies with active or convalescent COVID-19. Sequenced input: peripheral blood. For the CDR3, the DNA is TGTGCCAGCAGTAGCGGGGGGAACTACAATGAGCAGTTCTTC. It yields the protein CASSSGGNYNEQFF.